These 5 T cell receptor beta chains originate from one sample sequenced in a study of blood T cell repertoires in COVID-19. TCRdb's table, derived via immunoSEQ multiplex PCR, lists solely in-frame clones and lacks some. The sample records 140,000 or so clones, about 86% being singletons. The sequencing sample was made of peripheral blood. These receptors were collected from a woman aged 80 or older with acute or convalescent COVID-19.

The sample holds a few counts of this clone. The chain couples TRBV13 to TRBJ1-1; 11 nucleotides align to TRBD1. The germline V gene has CDR1 PRHDT and CDR2 FYEKMQ (reference sequence). Unmatched junction bases numbered 8, after V lost 5 bases and J lost 0 bases. CDR3 length equals 17 residues. Here the CDR3 reads CASSLPGQGVMNTEAFF. CDR3 DNA: TGTGCCAGCAGCCTTCCGGGACAGGGGGTCATGAACACTGAAGCTTTCTTT.

The chain combines TRBV20-1 with TRBJ1-1, with a tentative D call TRBD1 (6 bases). The CDR3 is made up of 11 amino acids. Trimming removed 6 bases from V and 7 bases from J, with 12 bases in between. Germline V gives CDR1 DFQATT, CDR2 SNEGSKA (reference sequence). The CDR3 DNA is TGCAGTGCCACGACAGGTTTTGAAGCTTTCTTT. Protein product: CSATTGFEAFF.

The count of this clone is one. The rearrangement uses TRBV18 and TRBJ2-1, with a weak D call TRBD2 (7 bases). Per the germline V gene, CDR1 is KGHSH and CDR2 is LQKENI. CDR3 length: 13 residues. Trimming cost V 4 bases and J 8 bases, with 12 bases left between them. The CDR3 sequence is CASSRGGRDEQFF. As DNA, the CDR3 is TGTGCCAGCTCACGGGGGGGCCGGGATGAGCAGTTCTTC.

V and J are TRBV18 and TRBJ1-1, with a weak D call TRBD1 (5 bases). There are 12 residues in the CDR3. V was trimmed by 2 bases and J by 8 bases, leaving 9 bases between them. Germline V lookup: CDR1 KGHSH, CDR2 LQKENI. Here the CDR3 reads CASSPTQGEAFF. CDR3 sequence (DNA): TGTGCCAGCTCACCAACGCAGGGAGAAGCTTTCTTT.

The V call is TRBV9, the J call TRBJ1-3; D gene ambiguous. The CDR3 contains 14 residues. V lost 4 bases and J lost 8, with 16 bases in between. Germline V lookup: CDR1 SGDLS, CDR2 YYNGEE. In DNA, the CDR3 is TGTGCCAGCAGCCCGAGGACCCGGGAAGACACCATATATTTT. It yields the protein CASSPRTREDTIYF. Full variable domain (rest looked up from reference TRBV9 and TRBJ1-3): DSGVTQTPKHLITATGQRVTLRCSPRSGDLSVYWYQQSLDQGLQFLIQYYNGEERAKGNILERFSAQQFPDLHSELNLSSLELGDSALYFCASSPRTREDTIYFGEGSWLTVV.